These T cell receptor beta chains were read from a single sample in a study of tumor and adjacent non-tumor tissue in lung cancer. TCRdb used MiXCR to reprocess the multiplex PCR reads, holding one entry per CDR3 protein. The data contain 70,000 to 95,000 distinct CDR3 sequences, 76% of them seen just once; the ten biggest clones take up approximately 40%. What was sequenced was distant non-tumor lung tissue. These receptor sequences come from a man between 65 and 85 years old with non-small cell lung cancer. CDR3s include the opening cysteine and the closing phenylalanine or tryptophan. The D gene is left open where the match is weak. Size is stated for part of the rows, as once, few or many counts, or as a class when the clone is expanded.

j_gene	v_gene	abundance	d_gene	CDR3nt	CDR3aa
TRBJ2-1	TRBV20-1	NA	NA	TGCAGTGCTAAAGTTGGCGGTATATGCAAAGAGCAGTTCTTC	CSAKVGGICKEQFF
TRBJ2-7	TRBV28	NA	NA	TGTGCCAGCAGTTTAAATCTACAGGGATGGTCCTACAAGCAGTACTTC	CASSLNLQGWSYKQYF
TRBJ2-3	TRBV20-1	NA	NA	TGCAGTTCTATAGAGCAAATCATCACAGATACGCAGTATTTT	CSSIEQIITDTQYF
TRBJ2-6	TRBV6-1	NA	NA	TGTGCCAGCAGTGAGGGGGATGGGGCCAACATCTTGACTTTC	CASSEGDGANILTF
TRBJ2-1	TRBV11-2	NA	TRBD2	TGTGCCAGCAGCCTCAGGAGGGGACTAGCGGACTCCTACATTGAGCAGTTCTTC	CASSLRRGLADSYIEQFF
TRBJ2-1	TRBV11-1	NA	NA	TGTGCCAGCAGCTATATCCGATACAATGAGCACTTCTTC	CASSYIRYNEHFF
TRBJ2-4	TRBV4-1	NA	TRBD2	TGCACCAGCAGCCCACTACGTCTAGCGGGTGCTGCTCCAGCCAAAAACATTCAGTACTTC	CTSSPLRLAGAAPAKNIQYF
TRBJ2-2	TRBV5-4	NA	NA	TGTACCAACAGCGGCCCGAGAGGGACCGGGGAGCTGTTTTTT	CTNSGPRGTGELFF
TRBJ1-2	TRBV28	few	NA	TGTGCCAGCAGTTTATTATCGGGCACATGGGGCATTCGTGGCTACACCTTC	CASSLLSGTWGIRGYTF
TRBJ2-7	TRBV5-1	few	TRBD2	TGCGCCAGCAGCTTGGGTAGCGGGAGTAAGGACGAGCAGTACTTC	CASSLGSGSKDEQYF
TRBJ2-3	TRBV20-1	NA	NA	TGCATTGCCGGGCTAATACTAGATATGCAGTATTTT	CIAGLILDMQYF
TRBJ2-5	TRBV11-2	NA	NA	TGTGCCAGCAGCCCTGAGACAGTTGAGCAAGAGACCCAGTACTTC	CASSPETVEQETQYF
TRBJ2-7	TRBV5-1	medium-sized	NA	TGCGCCAGCAGCTGGGACAAAACCTACGAGCAGTACTTC	CASSWDKTYEQYF
TRBJ2-2	TRBV6-6	NA	NA	TGTGCCACCCAGTGGGGCTGGGACATCGGGGAGCTGTTTTTT	CATQWGWDIGELFF
TRBJ2-7	TRBV6-5	NA	NA	TGTGCCAGCAGTTACGGGCAGGGTGGATATGCGCTCTACGAGCAGTACTTC	CASSYGQGGYALYEQYF
TRBJ2-2	TRBV4-1	NA	TRBD2	TGCGCCAGCAGAGCAAGAGAGTCTAGCGGGGGGCCGCGAGGAATCGGGGAGCTGTTTTTT	CASRARESSGGPRGIGELFF